The clone carrying this TCR beta chain was detected ten times or more. The data originate from a study of regulatory T cells in long-lasting Graves disease. Stated time point: newly diagnosed GD, antithyroid drugs for less than 3 months. The TCR library was made from RNA that had been extracted from PBMCs in TRIzol. With iRepertoire HTBI primers and Arm-PCR of CDR3 regions, TCR beta libraries were built. Via MiXCR, TCRdb re-called the multiplex PCR reads, giving one row per CDR3 protein. Of about 240,000 distinct CDR3 sequences in the sample, 20% were seen once. This sample comprised peripheral blood mononuclear cells (PBMCs), obtained at new diagnosis, from a patient treated with antithyroid drugs. This receptor was obtained from a female donor with Graves disease.

CDR3 nucleotides: TGCAGTGCTAGCTCGAGCCGGGTTAATTACGAGCAGTACTTC. Amino acid sequence: CSASSSRVNYEQYF. This chain connects TRBV20-1 to TRBJ2-7; D is undetermined. This CDR3 spans 14 amino acids. CDR1 and CDR2 from the germline V gene are DFQATT and SNEGSKA (reference sequence). The V end lost 3 bases, the J end lost 4 bases, and 16 bases lay between the germline ends.